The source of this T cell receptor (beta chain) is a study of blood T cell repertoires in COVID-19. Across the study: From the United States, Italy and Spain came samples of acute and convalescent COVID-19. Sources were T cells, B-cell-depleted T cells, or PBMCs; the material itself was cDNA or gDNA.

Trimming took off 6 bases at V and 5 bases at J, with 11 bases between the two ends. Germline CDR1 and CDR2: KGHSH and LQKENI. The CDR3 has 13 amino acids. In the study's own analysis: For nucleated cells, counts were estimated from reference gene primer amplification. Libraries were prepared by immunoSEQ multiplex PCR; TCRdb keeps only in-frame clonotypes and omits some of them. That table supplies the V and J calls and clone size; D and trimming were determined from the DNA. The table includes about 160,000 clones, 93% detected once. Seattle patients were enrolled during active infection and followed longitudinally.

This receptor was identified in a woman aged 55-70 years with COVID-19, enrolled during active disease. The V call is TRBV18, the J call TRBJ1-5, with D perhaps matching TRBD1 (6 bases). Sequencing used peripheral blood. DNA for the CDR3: TGTGCCAGCTCCCAGGACAGTGATCAGCCCCAGCATTTT. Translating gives CASSQDSDQPQHF.